This TCR beta chain derives from a study of sequential checkpoint blockade in melanoma. Across the whole study: Randomization was 1:1 between first-line nivolumab→ipilimumab and ipilimumab→nivolumab. Both treatment sequences were followed by maintenance nivolumab.

Assay: immunoSEQ multiplex PCR; the TCRdb copy retains only in-frame clones and omits some. The table lists about 24,000 clones, roughly 86% of them singletons. Treatment given: randomized to nivolumab then ipilimumab (arm A) or the reverse (arm B). No patient had prior DNA-damaging chemotherapy. PBMC sorting kept live CD3+CD8+ cells without CD19 or CD56. The germline CDR1 and CDR2 sequences are SGHDN and FVKESK. The V and J ends lost 5 bases and 7 bases, in that order; junction bases with no gene match: 14. The CDR3 has 16 residues. This rearrangement joins TRBV14 to TRBJ2-7; the match to TRBD1 covers 10 bases. The starting material was CD8+ T cells sorted from blood (inferred from file names), obtained from a patient given nivolumab and ipilimumab in sequence. This TCR was sampled from a human donor with melanoma. This CDR3 is CASSRYGTGAPKEQYF. CDR3 nucleotide sequence: TGTGCCAGCAGCAGGTACGGGACAGGGGCCCCTAAAGAGCAGTACTTC.